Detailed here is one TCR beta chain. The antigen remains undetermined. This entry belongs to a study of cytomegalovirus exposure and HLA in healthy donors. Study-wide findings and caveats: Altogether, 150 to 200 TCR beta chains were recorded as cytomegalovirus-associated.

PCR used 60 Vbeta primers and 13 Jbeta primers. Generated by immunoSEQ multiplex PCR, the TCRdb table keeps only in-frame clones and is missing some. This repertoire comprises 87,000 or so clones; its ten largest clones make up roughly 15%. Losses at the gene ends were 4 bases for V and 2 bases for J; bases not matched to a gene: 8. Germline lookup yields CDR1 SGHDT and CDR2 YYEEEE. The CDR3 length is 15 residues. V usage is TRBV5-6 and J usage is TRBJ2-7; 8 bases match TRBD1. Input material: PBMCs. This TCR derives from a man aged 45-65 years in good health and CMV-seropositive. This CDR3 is CASSPWDRQTYEQYF. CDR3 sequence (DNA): TGTGCCAGCAGCCCGTGGGACAGGCAAACCTACGAGCAGTACTTC.